A selection of T cell receptor beta chains follows, all from one sample in a study of T cell repertoires in cytomegalovirus infection. TCRdb re-derived calls from the reads in MiXCR, one entry per CDR3 protein. The sample consists of 450,000 to 550,000 distinct CDR3 sequences, more than 15% of them appearing once. Sequenced sample: CD8+ T cells from PBMCs. These TCRs come from a human donor in good health (CMV status not recorded). Some clones in this sample may be carry-over from other donors' samples. CDR3s include the opening cysteine and the closing phenylalanine or tryptophan.

V gene	J gene	CDR3 protein
TRBV5-5	TRBJ1-1	CASSPGRRNTEAFF
TRBV7-9	TRBJ2-7	CASSLSEQHPYEQYF
TRBV20-1	TRBJ2-7	CSARDTAKYEQYF
TRBV12-3/TRBV12-4	TRBJ1-1	CASSPTGLQGRVHTEAFF
TRBV19	TRBJ1-1	CASSKRVNTEAFF
TRBV7-3	TRBJ1-6	CASSLTGKDGSSYNSPLHF
TRBV27	TRBJ1-4	CASSLSPRTATNEKLFF
TRBV27	TRBJ2-7	CASSSLATGSYEQYF
TRBV6-1	TRBJ2-7	CASSEPGTGEYEQYF
TRBV7-9	TRBJ1-2	CASSLAEGANYGYTF
TRBV5-1	TRBJ2-7	CASSFEGTYEQYF
TRBV7-9	TRBJ2-7	CASSLGLADSSYEQYF
TRBV11-1	TRBJ2-1	CASSLVIRGRGEQFF
TRBV5-4	TRBJ1-2	CASSLDWGNYGYTF
TRBV14	TRBJ2-1	CASSQGLAFYNEQFF
TRBV12-3/TRBV12-4	TRBJ1-1	CASSFGGGGNTEAFF
TRBV12-3/TRBV12-4	TRBJ1-5	CASSDLTGGSQPQHF
TRBV5-1	TRBJ2-7	CASSGRQGVMNEQYF
TRBV28	TRBJ2-1	CASTWGRGSNEQFF
TRBV28	TRBJ1-5	CASSFQFQPQHF
TRBV7-3	TRBJ2-3	CTSSSGGGGDTQYF
TRBV28	TRBJ2-5	CASSLALDGAQETQYF
TRBV28	TRBJ2-2	CATSPPGLHSTGELFF
TRBV14	TRBJ1-4	CASSQESRGHNEKLFF
TRBV7-9	TRBJ2-1	CASSFVSAGPHNEQFF
TRBV15	TRBJ2-7	CATSRDHRMSSYEQYF
TRBV5-1	TRBJ1-3	CASSLGRTSGNTIYF
TRBV5-6	TRBJ2-2	CASSPSGTTVIAGELFF
TRBV5-1	TRBJ2-1	CASSLRASGSTTPNEQFF
TRBV9	TRBJ2-1	CASSVPLEGGAGNEQFF
TRBV5-1	TRBJ2-7	CASSLRASGLYEQYF
TRBV27	TRBJ1-1	CASKRQGTAAFF